What follows is one T cell receptor beta chain and its context. The CDR3 has 15 residues. CDR1 and CDR2 (germline): SGHAT, FQNNGV. J was trimmed by 3 bases and V by 5 bases; bases with no gene match: 7. Original data processing: Filtering was not the same, since immunoSEQ gave junction-only sequences without quality scores. Method: immunoSEQ multiplex PCR; TCRdb's copy keeps in-frame clones and lacks some. V and J calls and clone size come straight from that table; D and trimming were deduced from the DNA. The repertoire has approximately 99,000 clones, about 71% of them found once; the top ten carry approximately 25%. These data come from a study of shared clonotypes between healthy human individuals. On the study more broadly: Plates per donor: three CD4 naive, three CD4 memory, two CD8 naive, one CD8 memory.

What was sequenced was memory CD8+ T cells sorted from blood. Described subset: CD45RO+ cells pooled with CCR7-negative TemRA cells. The rearrangement uses TRBV11-2 and TRBJ2-3, with TRBD2 matching 8 bases. The sequence came from a woman aged 25 to 39 in good health. CDR3 nucleotides: TGTGCCAGCAGCCGTAGCGGGGAGAAAACAGATACGCAGTATTTT. Translating it yields CASSRSGEKTDTQYF. Together with reference TRBV11-2 and TRBJ2-3, the CDR3 gives the full variable domain: EAGVAQSPRYKIIEKRQSVAFWCNPISGHATLYWYQQILGQGPKLLIQFQNNGVVDDSQLPKDRFSAERLKGVDSTLKIQPAKLEDSAVYLCASSRSGEKTDTQYFGPGTRLTVL.